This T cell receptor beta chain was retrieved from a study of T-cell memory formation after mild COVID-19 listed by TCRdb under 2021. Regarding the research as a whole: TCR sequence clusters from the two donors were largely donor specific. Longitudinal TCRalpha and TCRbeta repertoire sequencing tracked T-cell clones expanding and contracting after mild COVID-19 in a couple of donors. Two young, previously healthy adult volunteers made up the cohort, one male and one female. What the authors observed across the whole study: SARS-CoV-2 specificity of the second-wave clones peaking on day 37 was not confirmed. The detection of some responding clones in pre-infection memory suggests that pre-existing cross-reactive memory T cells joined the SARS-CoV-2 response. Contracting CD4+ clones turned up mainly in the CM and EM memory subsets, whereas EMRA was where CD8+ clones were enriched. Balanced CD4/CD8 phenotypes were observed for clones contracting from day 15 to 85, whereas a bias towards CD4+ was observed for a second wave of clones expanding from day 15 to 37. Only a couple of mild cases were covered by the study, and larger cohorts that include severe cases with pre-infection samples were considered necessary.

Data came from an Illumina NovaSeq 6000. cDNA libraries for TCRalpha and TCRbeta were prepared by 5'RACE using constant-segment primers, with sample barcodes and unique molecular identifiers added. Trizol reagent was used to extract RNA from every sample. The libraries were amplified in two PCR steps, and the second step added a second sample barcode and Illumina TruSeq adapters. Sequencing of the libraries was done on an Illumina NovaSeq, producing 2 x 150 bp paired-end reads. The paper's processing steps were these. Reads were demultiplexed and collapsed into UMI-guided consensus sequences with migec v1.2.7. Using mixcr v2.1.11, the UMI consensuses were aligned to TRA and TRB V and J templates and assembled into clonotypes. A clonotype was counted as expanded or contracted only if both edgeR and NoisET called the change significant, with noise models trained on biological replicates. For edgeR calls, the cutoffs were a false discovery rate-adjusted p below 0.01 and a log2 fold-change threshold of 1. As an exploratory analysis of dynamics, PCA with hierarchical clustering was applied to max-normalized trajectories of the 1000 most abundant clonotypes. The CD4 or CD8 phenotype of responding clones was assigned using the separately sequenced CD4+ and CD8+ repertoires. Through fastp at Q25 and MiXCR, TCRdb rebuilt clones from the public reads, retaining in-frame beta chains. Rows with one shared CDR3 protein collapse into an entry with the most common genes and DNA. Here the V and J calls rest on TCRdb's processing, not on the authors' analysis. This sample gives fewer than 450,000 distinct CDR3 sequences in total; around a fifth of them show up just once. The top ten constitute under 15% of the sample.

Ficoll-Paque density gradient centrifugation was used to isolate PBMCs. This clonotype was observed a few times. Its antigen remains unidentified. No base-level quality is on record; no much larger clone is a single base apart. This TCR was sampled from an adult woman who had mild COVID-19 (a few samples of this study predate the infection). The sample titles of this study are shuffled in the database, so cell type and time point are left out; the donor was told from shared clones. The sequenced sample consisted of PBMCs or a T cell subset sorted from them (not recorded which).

DNA sequence: TGTGCCAGCAGTTTATCAGGGGGCGGGAGTCAGCCCCAGCATTTT. This codes for CASSLSGGGSQPQHF. This receptor chain uses TRBV12-3 or TRBV12-4 and TRBJ1-5; 8 bases in the middle match TRBD1. CDR3 length: 15 amino acids, cysteine to phenylalanine. This entry keeps only the CDR3 DNA: 45 bases, framed from base 1. After removal of 2 bases from V and 6 bases from J, the junction retains 6 bases not matched to a gene.